This T cell receptor (beta chain) is from a study of vaccination effects on CD4 cells after COVID-19. Antigen-specific CD4+ T cells expanded by the ViraFEST assay with viral peptide pools were then sequenced. Following culture for roughly 10 days, CD4+ T cells were isolated. Two doses of BNT162b2 or mRNA-1273 vaccine were administered to participants. At days 3 and 7, half of the medium was exchanged for IL-2 medium. Comments on this clone: The antigen is unknown.

The assay was immunoSEQ multiplex PCR, and TCRdb's table has in-frame clones only and misses some. The profile shows some 68,000 clones, over 70% of them singletons. The TCR originated in a human donor who received a COVID-19 vaccine. Sequences were derived from CD4+ T cells from PBMCs cultured with HCoV-229E spike peptides, sampled after COVID-19 vaccination.

CDR3 amino acids: CSASPQGTAFF. The CDR3 DNA sequence: TGCAGTGCTAGCCCACAGGGAACAGCTTTCTTT. The J gene is TRBJ1-1, the V gene TRBV20-1; perhaps TRBD1 as D (6 bases). The germline CDR1 and CDR2 sequences are DFQATT and SNEGSKA (reference sequence). The germline V and J ends were trimmed by 3 bases and 10 bases, with 12 bases remaining between them. The CDR3 is made up of 11 amino acids.